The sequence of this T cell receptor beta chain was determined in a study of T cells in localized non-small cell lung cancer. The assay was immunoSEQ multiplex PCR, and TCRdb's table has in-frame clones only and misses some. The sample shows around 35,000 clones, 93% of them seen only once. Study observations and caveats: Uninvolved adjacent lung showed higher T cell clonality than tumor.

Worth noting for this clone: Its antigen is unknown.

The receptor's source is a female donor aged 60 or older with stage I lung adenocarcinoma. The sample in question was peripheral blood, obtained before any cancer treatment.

The CDR3 is CASSMGGGADQPQHF. The CDR3 bases are TGTGCCAGCAGCATGGGGGGTGGGGCTGATCAGCCCCAGCATTTT. The genes are TRBV7-2 and TRBJ1-5, with D possibly being TRBD1 (5 bases). Trimming stripped 5 bases from V and 5 bases from J, with 16 bases between. The CDR3 runs 15 residues. Germline lookup yields CDR1 SGHTA and CDR2 FQGNSA.